The clone carrying this TCR beta chain was seen only a few times. Its antigen is not known. CDR3 length: 13 residues. Looked up from germline, CDR1 is SNHLY and CDR2 is FYNNEI. V was trimmed by 6 bases and J by 2 bases, leaving 11 bases between them. These data belong to a study of T-cell memory formation after mild COVID-19. For the study at large: Largely, the TCR clusters proved donor specific. Overall study findings and caveats: Clones shrinking between day 15 and 85 showed a balanced CD4/CD8 split, and those that grew later tilted toward CD4+. Most CD4+ clones that shrank were in CM and EM, while CD8+ ones turned up in EMRA.

TCRdb fed the 5' RACE reads into MiXCR, producing one record per CDR3 protein. Of 150,000 or so distinct CDR3 sequences listed, about 14% are singletons. Source material: PBMCs or a T cell subset sorted from them (not recorded which). The V gene is TRBV2, the J gene TRBJ2-7, with D possibly TRBD2 on 6 matching bases. This TCR was sampled from an adult woman who had mild COVID-19 (a few samples of this study predate the infection). Cell type and time point are not known. In DNA, the CDR3 is TGTGCCAGCAGCTATAGCGGAACCTACGAGCAGTACTTC. This sequence encodes CASSYSGTYEQYF.